Listed here are 7 T cell receptor beta chains from one sample, sequenced in a study of blood T cell repertoires in COVID-19. Clones were sequenced by immunoSEQ multiplex PCR, and TCRdb holds only the in-frame ones, with some missing. The repertoire holds under 250,000 clones, with about four fifths as singletons. Sequencing was performed on PBMCs or T cells enriched from blood (not recorded which). All receptors derive from a woman aged 40 to 50 with acute COVID-19.

The V gene is TRBV7-2, the J gene TRBJ2-6, with 9 bases that match TRBD2. V lost 5 bases, J lost 0 bases, and 8 bases stayed unmatched. This CDR3 has 18 residues. Germline CDR1 reads SGHTA; CDR2 reads FQGNSA. CDR3 region: CASSPRGGGASGANVLTF. The CDR3 DNA reads TGTGCCAGCAGCCCGAGGGGCGGGGGGGCCTCTGGGGCCAACGTCCTGACTTTC.

J is TRBJ1-3 and V is TRBV11-2, with no clear D. Trimming removed 4 bases from V and 0 bases from J, with 10 bases in between. CDR1 SGHAT and CDR2 FQNNGV come from the germline V gene. The CDR3 is 15 residues long. The CDR3 DNA sequence: TGTGCCAGCAGCTCGGGAATAAACTCTGGAAACACCATATATTTT. Translation: CASSSGINSGNTIYF.

The chain combines TRBV5-6 with TRBJ2-2, with 11 bases aligning to TRBD2. The CDR3 is 16 residues long. Germline V gene data show CDR1 as SGHDT and CDR2 as YYEEEE. J was trimmed by 2 bases and V by 4 bases; bases with no gene match: 4. In DNA form, the CDR3 reads TGTGCCAGCAGCCTAACTAGCGGGGGTAACACCGGGGAGCTGTTTTTT. Translation: CASSLTSGGNTGELFF.

V usage is TRBV2 and J usage is TRBJ1-6; 10 nucleotides agree with TRBD1. This CDR3 is 14 amino acids long. V lost 6 bases, J lost 7 bases, and 3 bases stayed unmatched. Germline V gene data show CDR1 as SNHLY and CDR2 as FYNNEI. The CDR3 nucleotides read TGTGCCAGCAGAGGACAGGGGGGAAATTCACCCCTCCACTTT. It specifies CASRGQGGNSPLHF.

The rearrangement links TRBV6-5 to TRBJ1-1; 7 bases map to TRBD1. V shed 6 bases and J 5 bases; nucleotides not matched to a gene: 9. This CDR3 has 14 amino acids. The V gene's germline CDR1 is MNHEY and CDR2 SVGAGI. In DNA form, the CDR3 reads TGTGCCAGCAGGGATCACAGGGGCGGGACTGAAGCTTTCTTT. This sequence encodes CASRDHRGGTEAFF.

The V gene is TRBV3-1 (or the pseudogene TRBV3-2), the J gene TRBJ2-1; TRBD2 matches at 7 bases. Germline-derived CDR1 and CDR2 are LGHDT and YNNKEL (reference sequence). The CDR3 consists of 15 residues. V shed 3 bases, J shed 3 bases, and the junction held 5 bases outside the gene matches. The CDR3 DNA sequence: TGTGCCAGCAGCCACAGCGGGGAAGGCTACAATGAGCAGTTCTTC. The encoded protein is CASSHSGEGYNEQFF.

The genes are TRBV7-2 and TRBJ2-3; maybe TRBD2 (5 bases). Trimming took off 6 bases at V and 6 bases at J, with 22 bases between the two ends. Germline lookup yields CDR1 SGHTA and CDR2 FQGNSA. This CDR3 is 16 amino acids long. This CDR3 is CASSSPPATRRDTQYF. CDR3 nucleotides: TGTGCCAGCAGTTCTCCCCCGGCTACCCGGAGGGATACGCAGTATTTT.